The TCR beta chain under discussion was sequenced for a study of blood T cell repertoires in COVID-19. Study overall: Donors in the United States, Italy and Spain gave samples during acute or convalescent COVID-19.

The repertoire was sequenced with immunoSEQ multiplex PCR; TCRdb's copy has only in-frame clones and lacks some. The sample shows around 180,000 clones, roughly 83% of them seen only once. CDR1 and CDR2 (germline): SGHTA, FQGNSA. The CDR3 has 15 amino acids. V shed 4 bases and J 5 bases; nucleotides not matched to a gene: 6. The specimen was peripheral blood. The source of this sequence is a human donor in a cohort sampled during active COVID-19. The rearrangement uses TRBV7-2 and TRBJ2-1, with TRBD1 matching over 9 bases. The DNA for the CDR3 is TGTGCCAGCAGCTCCGCCGGGACAGGGCACAATGAGCAGTTCTTC. Translated, it gives CASSSAGTGHNEQFF.